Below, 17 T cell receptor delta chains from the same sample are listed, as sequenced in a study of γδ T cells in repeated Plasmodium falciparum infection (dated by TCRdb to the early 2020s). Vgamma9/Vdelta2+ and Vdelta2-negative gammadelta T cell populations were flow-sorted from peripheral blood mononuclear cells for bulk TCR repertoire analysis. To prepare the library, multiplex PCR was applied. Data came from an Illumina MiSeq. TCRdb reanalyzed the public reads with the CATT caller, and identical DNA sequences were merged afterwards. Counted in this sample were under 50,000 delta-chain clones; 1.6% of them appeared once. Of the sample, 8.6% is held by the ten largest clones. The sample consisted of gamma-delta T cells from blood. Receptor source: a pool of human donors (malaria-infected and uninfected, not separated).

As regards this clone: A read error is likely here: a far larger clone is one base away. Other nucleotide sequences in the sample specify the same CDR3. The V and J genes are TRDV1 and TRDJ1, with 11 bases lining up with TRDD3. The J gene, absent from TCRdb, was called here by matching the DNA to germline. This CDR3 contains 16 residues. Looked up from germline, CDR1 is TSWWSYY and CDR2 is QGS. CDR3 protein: CALGELNWGITDKLIF. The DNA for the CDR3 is TGTGCTCTCGGGGAGCTCAACTGGGGGATAACCGATAAACTCATCTTT.

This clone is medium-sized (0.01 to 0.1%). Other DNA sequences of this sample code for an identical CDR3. CDR3 DNA: TGTGCTCTTGTAAGCTCCCTCCGAGTTACTGGGGGGTTAGCTTTGACAGCACAACTCTTCTTT. This translates into CALVSSLRVTGGLALTAQLFF. The chain has TRDV1 and TRDJ2; 8 positions agree with TRDD3. Germline V gene lookup returns CDR1 TSWWSYY and CDR2 QGS. The CDR3 has 21 amino acids. V shed 7 bases and J 0 bases; nucleotides not matched to a gene: 22.

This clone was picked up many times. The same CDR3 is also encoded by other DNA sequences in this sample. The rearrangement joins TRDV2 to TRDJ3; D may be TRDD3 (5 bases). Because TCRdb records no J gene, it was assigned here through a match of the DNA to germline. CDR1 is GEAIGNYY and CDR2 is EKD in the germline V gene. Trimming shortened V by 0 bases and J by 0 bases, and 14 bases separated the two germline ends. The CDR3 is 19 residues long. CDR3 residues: CACDTAGWASSWDTRQMFF. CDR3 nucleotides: TGTGCCTGTGACACCGCTGGGTGGGCAAGCTCCTGGGACACCCGACAGATGTTTTTC.

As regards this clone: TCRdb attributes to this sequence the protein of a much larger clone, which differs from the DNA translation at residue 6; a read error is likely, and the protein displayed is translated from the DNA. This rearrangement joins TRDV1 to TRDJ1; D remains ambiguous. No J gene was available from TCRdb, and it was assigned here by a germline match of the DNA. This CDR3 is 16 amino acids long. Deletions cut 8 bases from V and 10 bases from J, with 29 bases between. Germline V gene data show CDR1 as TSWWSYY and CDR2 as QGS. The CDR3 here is CALLILPTPYVCRLIF. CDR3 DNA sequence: TGTGCTCTTCTGATCCTCCCCACCCCGTACGTATGTAGACTCATCTTT.

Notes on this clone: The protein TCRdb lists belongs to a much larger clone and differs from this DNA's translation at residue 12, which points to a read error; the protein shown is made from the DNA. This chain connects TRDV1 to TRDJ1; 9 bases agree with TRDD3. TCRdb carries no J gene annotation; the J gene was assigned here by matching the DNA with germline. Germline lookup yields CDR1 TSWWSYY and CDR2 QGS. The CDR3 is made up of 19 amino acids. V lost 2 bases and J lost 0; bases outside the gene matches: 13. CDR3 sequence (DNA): TGTGCTCTTGGGGAAGGTCCTAGTAACTGGGGGACTTACACCGATAAACTCATCTTT. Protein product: CALGEGPSNWGTYTDKLIF.

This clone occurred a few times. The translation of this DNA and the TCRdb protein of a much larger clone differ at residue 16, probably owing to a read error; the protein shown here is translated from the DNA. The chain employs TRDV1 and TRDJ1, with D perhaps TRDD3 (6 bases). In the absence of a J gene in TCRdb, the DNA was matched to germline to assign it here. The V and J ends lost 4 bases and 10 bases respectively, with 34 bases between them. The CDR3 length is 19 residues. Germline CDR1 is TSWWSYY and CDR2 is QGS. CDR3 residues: CALGVPTATEGIGRTRLIF. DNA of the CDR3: TGTGCTCTTGGGGTCCCCACCGCTACGGAAGGGATAGGGAGAACTAGACTCATCTTT.

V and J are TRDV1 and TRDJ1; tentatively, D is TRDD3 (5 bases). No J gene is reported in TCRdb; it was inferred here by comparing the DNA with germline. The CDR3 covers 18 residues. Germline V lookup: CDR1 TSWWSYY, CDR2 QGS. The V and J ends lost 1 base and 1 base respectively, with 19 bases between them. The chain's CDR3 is CALGEPDSQWDGTDKLIF. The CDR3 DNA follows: TGTGCTCTTGGGGAACCTGACTCCCAGTGGGATGGCACCGATAAACTCATCTTT.

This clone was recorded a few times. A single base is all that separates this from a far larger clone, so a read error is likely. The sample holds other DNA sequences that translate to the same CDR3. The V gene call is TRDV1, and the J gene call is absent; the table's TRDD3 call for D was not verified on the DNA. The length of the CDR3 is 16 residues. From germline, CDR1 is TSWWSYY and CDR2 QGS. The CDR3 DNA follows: TGTGCTCTTGGGGATGTTCCTTCCGCCGGGGAACTCTCGCTCATCTTT. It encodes CALGDVPSAGELSLIF.

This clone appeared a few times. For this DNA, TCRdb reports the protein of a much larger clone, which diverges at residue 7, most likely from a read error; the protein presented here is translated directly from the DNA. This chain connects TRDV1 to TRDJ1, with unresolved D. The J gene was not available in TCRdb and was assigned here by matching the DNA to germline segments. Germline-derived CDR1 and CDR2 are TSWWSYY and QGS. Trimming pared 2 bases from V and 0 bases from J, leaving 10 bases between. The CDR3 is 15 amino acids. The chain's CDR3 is CALGEVAPYTDKLIF. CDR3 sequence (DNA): TGTGCTCTTGGGGAAGTGGCCCCTTACACCGATAAACTCATCTTT.

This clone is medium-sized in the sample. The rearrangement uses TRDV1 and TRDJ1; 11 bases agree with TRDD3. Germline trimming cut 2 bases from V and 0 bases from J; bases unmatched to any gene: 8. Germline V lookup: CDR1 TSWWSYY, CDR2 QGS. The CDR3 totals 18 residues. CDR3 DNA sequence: TGTGCTCTTGGGGAAATAAATGGGGGATACGGGTACACCGATAAACTCATCTTT. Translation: CALGEINGGYGYTDKLIF.

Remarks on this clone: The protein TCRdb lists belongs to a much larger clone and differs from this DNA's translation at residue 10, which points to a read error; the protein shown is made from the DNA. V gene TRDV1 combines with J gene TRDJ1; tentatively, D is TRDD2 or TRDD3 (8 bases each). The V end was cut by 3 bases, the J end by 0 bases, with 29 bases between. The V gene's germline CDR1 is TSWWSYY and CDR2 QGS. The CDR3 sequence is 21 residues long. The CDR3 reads CALGEVFLRVWGKLYTDKLIF. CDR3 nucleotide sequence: TGTGCTCTTGGGGAGGTCTTCCTACGAGTCTGGGGGAAACTGTACACCGATAAACTCATCTTT.

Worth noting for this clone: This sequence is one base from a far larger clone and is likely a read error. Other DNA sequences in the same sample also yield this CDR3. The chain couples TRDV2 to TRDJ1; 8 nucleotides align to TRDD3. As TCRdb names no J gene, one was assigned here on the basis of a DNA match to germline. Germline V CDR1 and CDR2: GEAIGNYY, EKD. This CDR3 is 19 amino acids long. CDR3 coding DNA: TGCGCCTGTGACACAGTACTGGGGGCCTCACCCTCGTACACCGATAAACTCATCTTT. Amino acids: CACDTVLGASPSYTDKLIF.

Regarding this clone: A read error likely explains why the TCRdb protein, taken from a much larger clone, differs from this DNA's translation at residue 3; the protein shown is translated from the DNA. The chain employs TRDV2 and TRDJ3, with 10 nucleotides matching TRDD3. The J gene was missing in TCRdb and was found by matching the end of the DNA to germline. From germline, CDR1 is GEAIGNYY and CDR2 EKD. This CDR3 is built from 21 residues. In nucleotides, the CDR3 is TGTGCCCGTGACTCGTCCTGTACTGGGGGATTGGTCTCCTGGGACACCCGACAGATGTTTTTC. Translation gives CARDSSCTGGLVSWDTRQMFF.

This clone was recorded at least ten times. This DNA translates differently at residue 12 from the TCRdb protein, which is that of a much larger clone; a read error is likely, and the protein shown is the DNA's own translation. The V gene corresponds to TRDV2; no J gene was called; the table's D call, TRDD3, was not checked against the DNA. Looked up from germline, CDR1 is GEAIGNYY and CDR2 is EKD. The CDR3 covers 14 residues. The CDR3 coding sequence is TGTGCCTGTGACGAACTGGGGGATTCGAGTAAACCCATCTTT. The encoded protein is CACDELGDSSKPIF.

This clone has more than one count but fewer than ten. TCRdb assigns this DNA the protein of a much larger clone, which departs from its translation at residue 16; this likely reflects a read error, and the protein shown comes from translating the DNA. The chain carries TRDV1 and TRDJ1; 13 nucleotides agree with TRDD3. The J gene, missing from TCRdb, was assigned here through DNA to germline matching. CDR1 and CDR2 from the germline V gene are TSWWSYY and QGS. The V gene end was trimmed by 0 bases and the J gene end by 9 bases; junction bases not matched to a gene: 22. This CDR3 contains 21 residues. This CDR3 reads CALGELSDWGIRVGVKRELIF. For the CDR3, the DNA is TGTGCTCTTGGGGAACTATCCGACTGGGGGATACGTGTGGGTGTAAAGAGGGAACTCATCTTT.

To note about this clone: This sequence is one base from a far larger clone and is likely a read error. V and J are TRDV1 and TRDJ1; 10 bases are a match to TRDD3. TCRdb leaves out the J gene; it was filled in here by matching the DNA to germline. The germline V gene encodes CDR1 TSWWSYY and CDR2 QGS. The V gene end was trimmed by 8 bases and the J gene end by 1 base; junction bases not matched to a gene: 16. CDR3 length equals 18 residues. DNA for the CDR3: TGTGCTCTTTGGTGCCCCTATCTACTGGGGGATGGCACCGATAAACTCATCTTT. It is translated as CALWCPYLLGDGTDKLIF.

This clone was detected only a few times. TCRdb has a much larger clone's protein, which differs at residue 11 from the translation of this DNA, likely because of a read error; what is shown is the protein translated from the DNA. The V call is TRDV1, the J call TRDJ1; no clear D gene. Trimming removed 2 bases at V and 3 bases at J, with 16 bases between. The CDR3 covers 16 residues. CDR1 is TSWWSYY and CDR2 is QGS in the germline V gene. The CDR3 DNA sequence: TGTGCTCTTGGGGAAACAAGGGCCGCGTACCCCGATAAACTCATCTTT. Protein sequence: CALGETRAAYPDKLIF.